This TCR beta chain was recorded in a study of T-cell memory formation after mild COVID-19. TCRdb itself ran the 5' RACE reads through MiXCR, one entry per CDR3 protein. The profile shows about 150,000 distinct CDR3 sequences, 25% to 40% of them singletons. Deletions cut 4 bases from V and 8 bases from J, with 17 bases between. CDR3 length equals 15 residues. In germline, CDR1 is MNHEY, CDR2 SVGAGI. The chain is built from TRBV6-5 and TRBJ1-4; the D gene is possibly TRBD1 (6 bases). This sequence originates from an adult woman who had mild COVID-19 (a few samples of this study predate the infection). Cell type and time point are not known. The sample taken for sequencing was PBMCs or a T cell subset sorted from them (not recorded which). The CDR3 here is CASSFSTGTGEKLFF. The DNA of the CDR3 is TGTGCCAGCAGTTTCTCGACAGGCACTGGAGAAAAACTGTTTTTT.